This T cell receptor (beta chain) was sequenced during a study of blood T cell repertoires in COVID-19 (dated by TCRdb to 2020 to 2022). Turning to the overall study: Collaborator samples came from the United States, Italy and Spain and covered acute and convalescent phases of COVID-19. The prospective study material was composed of cDNA or gDNA derived from T cells, B-cell-depleted T cells, or PBMCs. Deeply sampled blood TCRbeta repertoires from subjects exposed to, actively infected with, or recovered from COVID-19 were included in the dataset. The repertoires were released in a freely available public database intended as a resource for research on the immune response to SARS-CoV-2. The samples were drawn from the first 160 participants of the ongoing ImmuneRACE study and from 1,200 or so subjects provided by 6 global collaborators. The sample metadata nearly always contained a de-identified subject ID, COVID-19 status, age in years and sex. Where HLA class I and class II types were available, the types were taken from metadata supplied by the sample provider, not from assay-based typing. General study outcomes and caveats: Clinical and demographic metadata were provided uncurated, with the amount varying by source and participant.

TCRbeta CDR3 regions were amplified from genomic DNA by means of the immunoSEQ Assay, a bias-controlled multiplex PCR. Regarding the original processing steps: Within the assay, amplification of reference gene primers was used to estimate how many nucleated cells each sample contained. To quantify the absolute abundance of each unique TCRbeta CDR3 rearrangement, sequence reads were collapsed and filtered. For each sample, productive Simpson clonality was calculated by taking the square root of Simpson's diversity index across productive rearrangements. TCRdb took this table from immuneACCESS and kept in-frame rearrangements with V and J called. Such tables lack part of the clones; where checked against another copy, unresolved V genes explain under half of the gap, and the rest is unexplained. D and trimming were read from the DNA, whereas the V and J calls and clone size are those reported in that table. This sample is represented by fewer than 250,000 clones; about 76% of them were singletons. Around 10% of the sample is held by the ten biggest clonotypes.

Here V drops 6 bases and J drops 5 bases, and the junction holds 16 bases not matched to any gene. Taken from cysteine to phenylalanine, the CDR3 has 16 residues. Only CDR3 DNA is held: 48 bases, read in frame from base 1. From the germline V gene (reference sequence), CDR1 is LNHDA and CDR2 is SQIVND. Participants in the prospective study were aged roughly 18 to 90 years, lived in about two dozen United States geographic areas, and enrolled through a virtual design. Cohort assignment in the prospective study relied on participant-reported clinical history from a screening survey and a study questionnaire. Mobile phlebotomists in the prospective study collected whole blood, serum and a nasopharyngeal or oropharyngeal swab from every participant. Participants in the prospective study had the option to provide additional blood draws and questionnaires over a roughly two-month period. Prospective study blood samples were shipped either frozen or at room temperature before DNA extraction.

With regard to this clone: The antigen it binds to is not known. Base-call qualities are not available, and no considerably larger clone is one nucleotide away.

The sequence derives from a woman aged 45-65 years with acute COVID-19. The V and J genes are TRBV19 and TRBJ2-7, with 7 bases aligning to TRBD1. Input material: PBMCs or T cells enriched from blood (not recorded which). In nucleotides, the sequence is TGTGCCAGTAGCAACAGAAGAACAACAGGGGCTGACGAGCAGTACTTC. Translated, it gives CASSNRRTTGADEQYF.